The 2 T cell receptor beta chains below come from one sample, sequenced in a study of CD8 T cells in ankylosing spondylitis. TCRdb analysed the 5' RACE reads with MiXCR anew, one entry per CDR3 protein. The sample consists of 110,000 to 150,000 distinct CDR3 sequences, roughly 8.8% of them appearing once. The material sequenced was synovial fluid, either unsorted or a sorted T cell fraction (not recorded which). These TCRs come from a male donor with ankylosing spondylitis.

There are many counts of this clonotype. This chain joins TRBV6-1 and TRBJ2-1; TRBD2 might be the D (6 bases). Trimming removed 6 bases at V and 2 bases at J, with 17 bases between. Looked up from germline, CDR1 is MNHNS and CDR2 is SASEGT. CDR3 size: 16 residues. In DNA, the CDR3 is TGTGCCAGCAGCCAACTAGCAGCTACACCCTACAATGAGCAGTTCTTC. Its protein product is CASSQLAATPYNEQFF.

This rearrangement joins TRBV20-1 to TRBJ2-7; no clear D. The length of the CDR3 is 12 residues. The germline CDR1 and CDR2 sequences are DFQATT and SNEGSKA (reference sequence). Trimming pared 6 bases from V and 4 bases from J, leaving 13 bases between. The CDR3 sequence: CSAPLGFYEQYF. The CDR3 nucleotides read TGCAGTGCCCCGCTGGGATTTTACGAGCAGTACTTC.